These 27 T cell receptor beta chains originate from one sample sequenced in a study of blood T cell repertoires in COVID-19. The assay was immunoSEQ multiplex PCR, and TCRdb's table has in-frame clones only and misses some. This sample has approximately 350,000 clones, with around 86% found just once. Sequenced sample: PBMCs or T cells enriched from blood (not recorded which). Receptors originate from a woman aged 45 to 65 who had recovered from COVID-19.

The chain employs TRBV7-6 and TRBJ1-4, with D tentatively TRBD1 (5 bases). CDR3 size: 14 residues. Germline V gives CDR1 SGHVS, CDR2 FNYEAQ. Between the trimmed V and J ends, which lost 3 bases and 7 bases, there was a span of 12 bases. The CDR3 sequence: CASSLRQGGEKLFF. The CDR3 coding sequence is TGTGCCAGCAGCTTGAGGCAGGGTGGTGAAAAACTGTTTTTT.

The chain is built from TRBV15 and TRBJ1-2, with D possibly TRBD1 on 6 matching bases. Germline V gene lookup returns CDR1 LNHNV and CDR2 YYDKDF (reference sequence). The CDR3 has 18 amino acids. Trimming cost V 0 bases and J 7 bases, with 24 bases left between them. The CDR3 region has the DNA TGTGCCACCAGCAGAGATAAGGTGTTGCAGGGGATATATAGTGGCTACACCTTC. Its protein product is CATSRDKVLQGIYSGYTF.

This chain links TRBV2 with TRBJ2-2, with 9 bases matching TRBD1. Germline loops: CDR1 SNHLY, CDR2 FYNNEI. The CDR3 extends over 15 amino acids. With V trimmed by 7 bases and J by 4 bases, 7 bases remained unmatched. The CDR3 DNA follows: TGTGCCAGCACTACCGGACAGGGGAGCACCGGGGAGCTGTTTTTT. Amino acid sequence: CASTTGQGSTGELFF.

The rearrangement uses TRBV3-1 (or the pseudogene TRBV3-2) and TRBJ2-1, with D uncertain. The V end was cut by 0 bases, the J end by 5 bases, with 11 bases between. The germline V gene encodes CDR1 LGHDT and CDR2 YNNKEL (reference sequence). This CDR3 is 15 amino acids long. CDR3 protein: CASSQDLLFHNEQFF. As DNA, the CDR3 is TGTGCCAGCAGCCAAGATTTGCTATTCCACAATGAGCAGTTCTTC.

V is TRBV29-1 and J is TRBJ2-3, with 8 positions matching TRBD1. After removal of 3 bases from V and 4 bases from J, the junction contained 6 bases not matched to a gene. This CDR3 contains 14 residues. Germline V CDR1 and CDR2: SQVTM, ANQGSEA. The CDR3 DNA reads TGCAGCGTTGAGGCAGGGGGCAAGCCAGATACGCAGTATTTT. Translated: CSVEAGGKPDTQYF.

The rearrangement links TRBV24-1 to TRBJ1-5; D is uncertain. The CDR3 contains 19 residues. From germline, CDR1 is KGHDR and CDR2 SFDVKD. V gave up 5 bases and J gave up 10 bases, with 32 bases separating them. The CDR3 region is CATSVTQGRRPIAISPQHF. DNA of the CDR3: TGTGCCACCAGTGTCACACAAGGGAGGAGACCTATAGCAATCAGCCCCCAGCATTTT.

This clone was seen just once. The chain carries TRBV4-3 and TRBJ2-3, with 7 bases aligning to TRBD2. Germline loops: CDR1 LGHNA, CDR2 YSLEER. V dropped 0 bases and J dropped 3; count of bases not matched to a gene: 6. The CDR3 length is 16 residues. The CDR3 DNA reads TGCGCCAGCAGCCAAGATTTCTTACTAGCGACAGATACGCAGTATTTT. It specifies CASSQDFLLATDTQYF.

The chain employs TRBV28 and TRBJ2-3; D possibly corresponds to TRBD1 (6 bases). V was pared by 5 bases and J by 6 bases, with 9 bases between. In germline, CDR1 is MDHEN, CDR2 SYDVKM. The CDR3 is made up of 12 amino acids. The CDR3 bases are TGTGCCAGCAGTACCACAGGGGATACGCAGTATTTT. Translation gives CASSTTGDTQYF.

The chain recombines TRBV15 with TRBJ2-7, with 12 nucleotides matching TRBD1. The trim removed 5 bases at V and 6 bases at J, leaving 2 bases unmatched. The CDR3 runs 13 residues. Germline CDR1 reads LNHNV; CDR2 reads YYDKDF (reference sequence). The CDR3 protein is CATSGDRGLEQYF. CDR3 nucleotides: TGTGCCACCAGCGGGGACAGGGGGCTCGAGCAGTACTTC.

There are a few counts of this clone. The chain employs TRBV27 and TRBJ2-7, with D possibly matching TRBD2 (6 bases). Germline CDR1 reads MNHEY; CDR2 reads SMNVEV (reference sequence). Trimming took 6 bases from V and 5 from J, leaving 20 bases between them. The CDR3 runs to 15 residues. The CDR3 sequence is CASSKIRLEGHEQYF. The CDR3 DNA follows: TGTGCCAGCAGCAAGATCAGACTAGAAGGTCACGAGCAGTACTTC.

This clone was found a few times. The CDR3 reads CASSHGRDTEAFF. In DNA, the CDR3 is TGTGCCAGCAGCCACGGGAGGGACACTGAAGCTTTCTTT. V gene TRBV3-1 (or the pseudogene TRBV3-2) combines with J gene TRBJ1-1; D unclear. Trimming stripped 3 bases from V and 3 bases from J, with 8 bases between. Looked up from germline, CDR1 is LGHDT and CDR2 is YNNKEL (reference sequence). The CDR3 loop spans 13 amino acids.

This clone has a handful of counts. This chain joins TRBV6-2 or TRBV6-3 and TRBJ2-7; 7 positions agree with TRBD1. The CDR3 is 14 residues long. The J segment lost 0 bases and the V segment lost 5 bases, leaving 4 bases of the junction unmatched. Germline V lookup: CDR1 MNHEY, CDR2 SVGEGT. CDR3 loop: CASSRQGNSYEQYF. In DNA, the CDR3 is TGTGCCAGCAGTCGACAGGGAAACTCCTACGAGCAGTACTTC.

A single count supports this clone. The V and J genes are TRBV7-8 and TRBJ2-5, with 10 bases aligning to TRBD2. V lost 5 bases and J lost 4; bases outside the gene matches: 22. This CDR3 contains 20 residues. Germline V gene lookup returns CDR1 SGHVS and CDR2 FQNEAQ. The CDR3 spells CASSLKLGLAGASVRETQYF. For the CDR3, the DNA is TGTGCCAGCAGCCTCAAACTCGGGCTAGCGGGAGCTAGCGTACGAGAGACCCAGTACTTC.

This clone was detected once. Here the CDR3 DNA reads TGTGCCAGCAGCTTAGAGGGCGGGGTTTACGAGACCCAGTACTTC. Its protein is CASSLEGGVYETQYF. The chain recombines TRBV7-2 with TRBJ2-5, with TRBD2 as a possible D gene (6 bases). CDR1 SGHTA and CDR2 FQGNSA come from the germline V gene. The CDR3 extends over 15 amino acids. V lost 1 base, J lost 5 bases, and 14 bases lay in between.

This chain uses TRBV10-1 with TRBJ1-2; TRBD1 matches 7 bases. The J segment lost 3 bases and the V segment lost 7 bases, leaving 11 bases of the junction unmatched. This CDR3 is 15 amino acids long. Germline V CDR1 and CDR2: WNHNN, SYGVQD (reference sequence). DNA for the CDR3: TGCGCCAGCATGGCAGGGGGTCCCCTTTACTATGGCTACACCTTC. Its translation is CASMAGGPLYYGYTF.

This chain connects TRBV12-3 or TRBV12-4 to TRBJ2-1; D perhaps matches TRBD2 (6 bases). V was clipped by 6 bases and J by 4 bases, with 10 bases between them. The CDR3 covers 13 residues. The CDR3 bases are TGTGCCAGCAGGCGGGACGCTTACAATGAGCAGTTCTTC. Residues: CASRRDAYNEQFF.

This clone was seen more than once but under ten times. The chain couples TRBV15 to TRBJ2-7; 12 bases match TRBD2. CDR3 length: 18 residues. The V and J ends lost 5 bases and 5 bases, in that order; junction bases with no gene match: 16. Per germline, CDR1 LNHNV and CDR2 YYDKDF (reference sequence). The CDR3 protein is CATSGTLAGGPGGHEQYF. CDR3 coding DNA: TGTGCCACCAGCGGAACCCTAGCGGGAGGGCCGGGCGGCCACGAGCAGTACTTC.

This clone was seen only once. CDR3 DNA: TGTGCCAGCAGCACAGACCCTCCAACGCAAACCAGCACAGATACGCAGTATTTT. This translates into CASSTDPPTQTSTDTQYF. J is TRBJ2-3 and V is TRBV5-5; the D is unclear. Germline CDR1 reads SGHKS; CDR2 reads YYEKEE (reference sequence). V gave up 4 bases and J gave up 0 bases, with 21 bases separating them. This CDR3 has 18 amino acids.

The V and J genes are TRBV3-1 (or the pseudogene TRBV3-2) and TRBJ2-2; D gene uncertain. V was cut by 0 bases and J by 5 bases, with 10 bases left in between. The CDR3 is made up of 15 amino acids. The germline gives CDR1 LGHDT, CDR2 YNNKEL (reference sequence). CDR3 protein: CASSQDRKITGELFF. Here the CDR3 DNA reads TGTGCCAGCAGCCAAGACAGGAAAATAACCGGGGAGCTGTTTTTT.

Written as DNA, the CDR3 is TGTGCCAGCAGCTTGGCGGGGGGGGTGGAGACCCAGTACTTC. Amino acid sequence: CASSLAGGVETQYF. This rearrangement joins TRBV5-6 to TRBJ2-5; 8 nucleotides agree with TRBD2. Looked up from germline, CDR1 is SGHDT and CDR2 is YYEEEE. V was clipped by 0 bases and J by 5 bases; unmatched bases: 3. The CDR3 is 14 amino acids.

The CDR3 DNA reads as TGTGCCAGCTTCCCGTTTGGGACAGGGAGCTCACCCCTCCACTTT. Translating it yields CASFPFGTGSSPLHF. This chain connects TRBV2 to TRBJ1-6, with 9 positions matching TRBD1. This CDR3 is 15 amino acids long. Trimming removed 8 bases from V and 10 bases from J; junction bases left unmatched: 12. Looked up from germline, CDR1 is SNHLY and CDR2 is FYNNEI. Based on the CDR3 plus reference TRBV2 and TRBJ1-6, the full variable domain is EPEVTQTPSHQVTQMGQEVILRCVPISNHLYFYWYRQILGQKVEFLVSFYNNEISEKSEIFDDQFSVERPDGSNFTLKIRSTKLEDSAMYFCASFPFGTGSSPLHFGNGTRLTVT.

The chain couples TRBV3-1 (or the pseudogene TRBV3-2) to TRBJ1-1, with 7 positions matching TRBD1. This CDR3 is built from 14 residues. CDR1 and CDR2 (germline): LGHDT, YNNKEL (reference sequence). The trim removed 4 bases at V and 4 bases at J, leaving 6 bases unmatched. CDR3 sequence: CASSRTGTATEAFF. CDR3 in DNA: TGTGCCAGCAGCCGGACAGGAACCGCCACTGAAGCTTTCTTT.

The chain's CDR3 is CASSLLGGDSGNTIYF. The CDR3 DNA is TGTGCCAGCAGCCTTTTAGGGGGGGACTCTGGAAACACCATATATTTT. The chain has TRBV9 and TRBJ1-3; the D gene is possibly TRBD1 (6 bases). V dropped 4 bases and J dropped 0 bases, with 14 bases sitting between them. Germline assignment: CDR1 SGDLS and CDR2 YYNGEE. The CDR3 runs to 16 residues. The full variable domain, in which reference TRBV9 and TRBJ1-3 provide the parts outside the CDR3, is DSGVTQTPKHLITATGQRVTLRCSPRSGDLSVYWYQQSLDQGLQFLIQYYNGEERAKGNILERFSAQQFPDLHSELNLSSLELGDSALYFCASSLLGGDSGNTIYFGEGSWLTVV.

This sequence joins TRBV4-2 and TRBJ2-3; 12 bases map to TRBD1. The length of the CDR3 is 17 residues. Germline CDR1 and CDR2: LGHNA and YNFKEQ. Trimming took 1 base from V and 2 from J; bases not matched to a gene: 4. In DNA form, the CDR3 reads TGTGCCAGCAGCCAAGGAGGGACAGGGGGCCCCACAGATACGCAGTATTTT. This gives the protein CASSQGGTGGPTDTQYF.

The chain has TRBV3-1 (or the pseudogene TRBV3-2) and TRBJ1-1; D not certain. The ends were cut back, 3 bases at V and 1 base at J, with 9 bases in the middle. Germline CDR1 LGHDT, CDR2 YNNKEL (reference sequence). This CDR3 is 14 amino acids long. The chain's CDR3 is CASSQTRQNTEAFF. The CDR3 DNA follows: TGTGCCAGCAGCCAGACTAGGCAGAACACTGAAGCTTTCTTT.

Only one count was recorded for this clone. Germline is not matched at one junction end, which may reflect a read error. V is TRBV20-1 and J is TRBJ2-1; unclear D gene. Germline V gene sequence: CDR1 DFQATT, CDR2 SNEGSKA (reference sequence). The CDR3 extends over 11 amino acids. CDR3 sequence (DNA): TGCAGTGCTAGTCGGTTCCAGCGTTCGGTCTTC. Its protein is CSASRFQRSVF.

In its sample, this clone was seen once. CDR3 nucleotides: TGTGCCAGCAGTTTGTCGCACACTGGAAACACCATATATTTT. Amino acids: CASSLSHTGNTIYF. This chain uses TRBV28 with TRBJ1-3, with D hard to call. The CDR3 is 14 amino acids. The V gene's germline CDR1 is MDHEN and CDR2 SYDVKM. V was clipped by 3 bases and J by 2 bases, with 8 bases between them.